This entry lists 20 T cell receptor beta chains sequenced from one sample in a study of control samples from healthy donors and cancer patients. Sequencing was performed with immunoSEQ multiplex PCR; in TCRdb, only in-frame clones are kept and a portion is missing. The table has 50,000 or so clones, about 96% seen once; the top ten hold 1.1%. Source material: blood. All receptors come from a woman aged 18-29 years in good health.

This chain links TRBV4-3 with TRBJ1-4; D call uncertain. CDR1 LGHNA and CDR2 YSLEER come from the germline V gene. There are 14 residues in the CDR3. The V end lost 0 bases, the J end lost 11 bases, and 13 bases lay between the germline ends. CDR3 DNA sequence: TGCGCCAGCAGCCAAGATTTTGGGTATCGGAAACTGTTTTTT. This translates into CASSQDFGYRKLFF.

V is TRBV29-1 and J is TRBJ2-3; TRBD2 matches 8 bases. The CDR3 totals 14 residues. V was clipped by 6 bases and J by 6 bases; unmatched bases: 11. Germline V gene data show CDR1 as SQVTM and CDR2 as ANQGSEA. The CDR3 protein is CSVGLGDVGDTQYF. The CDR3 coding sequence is TGCAGCGTGGGACTAGGGGATGTAGGCGATACGCAGTATTTT.

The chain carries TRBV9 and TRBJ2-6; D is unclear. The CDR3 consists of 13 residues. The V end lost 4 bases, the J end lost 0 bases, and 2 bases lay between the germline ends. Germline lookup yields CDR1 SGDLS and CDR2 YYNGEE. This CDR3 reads CASSPSGANVLTF. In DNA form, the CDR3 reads TGTGCCAGCAGCCCCTCTGGGGCCAACGTCCTGACTTTC.

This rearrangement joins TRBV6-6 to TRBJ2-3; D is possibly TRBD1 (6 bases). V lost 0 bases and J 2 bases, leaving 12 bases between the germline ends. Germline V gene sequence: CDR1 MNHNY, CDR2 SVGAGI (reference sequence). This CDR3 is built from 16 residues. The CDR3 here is CASSYSRQGITDTQYF. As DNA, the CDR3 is TGTGCCAGCAGTTACTCGAGGCAGGGGATCACAGATACGCAGTATTTT.

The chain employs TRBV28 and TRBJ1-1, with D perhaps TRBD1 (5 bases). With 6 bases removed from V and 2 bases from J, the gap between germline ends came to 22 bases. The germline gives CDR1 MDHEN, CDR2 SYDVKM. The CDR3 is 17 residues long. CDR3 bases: TGTGCCAGCAGCCTGTGGGCAGGGCTTGGGGAAAACACTGAAGCTTTCTTT. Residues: CASSLWAGLGENTEAFF.

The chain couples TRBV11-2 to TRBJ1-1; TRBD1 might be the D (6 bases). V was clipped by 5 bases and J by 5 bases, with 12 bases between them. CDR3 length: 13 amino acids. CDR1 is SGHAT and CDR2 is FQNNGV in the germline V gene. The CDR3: CASSPQGPTEAFF. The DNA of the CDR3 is TGTGCCAGCAGCCCCCAGGGGCCAACTGAAGCTTTCTTT.

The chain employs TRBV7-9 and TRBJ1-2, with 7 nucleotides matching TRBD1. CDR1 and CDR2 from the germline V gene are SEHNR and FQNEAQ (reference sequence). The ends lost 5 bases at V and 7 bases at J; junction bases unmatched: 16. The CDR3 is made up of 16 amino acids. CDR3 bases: TGTGCCAGCAGCCCCACCAGAGGGGGCTCCTTCGGTGGCTACACCTTC. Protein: CASSPTRGGSFGGYTF.

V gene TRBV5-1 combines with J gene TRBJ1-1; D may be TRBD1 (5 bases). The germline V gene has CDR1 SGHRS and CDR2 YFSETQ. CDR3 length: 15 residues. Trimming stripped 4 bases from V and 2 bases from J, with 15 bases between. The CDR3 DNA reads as TGCGCCAGCAGCGAGGTTGGAGGGGATAACACTGAAGCTTTCTTT. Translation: CASSEVGGDNTEAFF.

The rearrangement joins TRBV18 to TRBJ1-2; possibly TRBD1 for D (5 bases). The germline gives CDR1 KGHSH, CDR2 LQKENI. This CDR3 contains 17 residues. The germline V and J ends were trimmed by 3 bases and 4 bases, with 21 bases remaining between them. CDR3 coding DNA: TGTGCCAGCTCACCTCTCCCTCAACAGGAAAGCCCCTATGGCTACACCTTC. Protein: CASSPLPQQESPYGYTF.

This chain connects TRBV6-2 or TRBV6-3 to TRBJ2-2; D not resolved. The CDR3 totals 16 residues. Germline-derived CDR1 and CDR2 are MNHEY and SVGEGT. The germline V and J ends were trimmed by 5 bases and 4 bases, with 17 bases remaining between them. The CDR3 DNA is TGTGCCAGCAGTGTTATCTGGTTGGAGACCACCGGGGAGCTGTTTTTT. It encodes CASSVIWLETTGELFF.

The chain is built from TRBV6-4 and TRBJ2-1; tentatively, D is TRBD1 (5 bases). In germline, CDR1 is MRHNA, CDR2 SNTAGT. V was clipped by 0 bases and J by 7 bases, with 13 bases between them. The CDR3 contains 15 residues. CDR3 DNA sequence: TGTGCCAGCAGTGACTCGACAGTCGCGGTAAATGAGCAGTTCTTC. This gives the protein CASSDSTVAVNEQFF.

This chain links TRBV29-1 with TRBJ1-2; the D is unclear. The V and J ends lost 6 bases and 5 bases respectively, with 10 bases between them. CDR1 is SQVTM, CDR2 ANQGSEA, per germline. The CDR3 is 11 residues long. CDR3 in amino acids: CSVPLEYGYTF. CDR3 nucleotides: TGCAGCGTGCCGTTGGAGTATGGCTACACCTTC.

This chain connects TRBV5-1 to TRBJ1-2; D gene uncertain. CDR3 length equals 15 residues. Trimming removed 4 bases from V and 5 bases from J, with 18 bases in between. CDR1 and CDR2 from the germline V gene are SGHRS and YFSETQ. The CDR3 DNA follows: TGCGCCAGCAGCCTCTGGGCCGATCCAAAGTATGGCTACACCTTC. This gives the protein CASSLWADPKYGYTF. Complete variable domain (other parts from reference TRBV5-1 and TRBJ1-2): KAGVTQTPRYLIKTRGQQVTLSCSPISGHRSVSWYQQTPGQGLQFLFEYFSETQRNKGNFPGRFSGRQFSNSRSEMNVSTLELGDSALYLCASSLWADPKYGYTFGSGTRLTVV.

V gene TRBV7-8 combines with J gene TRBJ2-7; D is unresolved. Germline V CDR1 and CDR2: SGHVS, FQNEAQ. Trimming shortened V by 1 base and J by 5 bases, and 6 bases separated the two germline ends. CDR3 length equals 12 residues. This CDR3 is CASSLGSNEQYF. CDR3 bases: TGTGCCAGCAGCTTAGGTAGTAACGAGCAGTACTTC.

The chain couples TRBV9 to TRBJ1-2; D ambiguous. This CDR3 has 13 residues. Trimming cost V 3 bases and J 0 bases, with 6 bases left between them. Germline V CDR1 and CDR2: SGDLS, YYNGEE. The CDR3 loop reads CASSEAANYGYTF. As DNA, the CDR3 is TGTGCCAGCAGCGAAGCAGCTAACTATGGCTACACCTTC. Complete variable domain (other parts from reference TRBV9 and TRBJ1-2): DSGVTQTPKHLITATGQRVTLRCSPRSGDLSVYWYQQSLDQGLQFLIQYYNGEERAKGNILERFSAQQFPDLHSELNLSSLELGDSALYFCASSEAANYGYTFGSGTRLTVV.

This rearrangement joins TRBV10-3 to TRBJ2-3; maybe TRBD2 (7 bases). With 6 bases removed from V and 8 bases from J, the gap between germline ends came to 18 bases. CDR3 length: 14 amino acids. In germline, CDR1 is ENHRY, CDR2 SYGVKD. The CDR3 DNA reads TGTGCCATCAGGGACGGGGGGCCAGAAGGTACGCAGTATTTT. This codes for CAIRDGGPEGTQYF.

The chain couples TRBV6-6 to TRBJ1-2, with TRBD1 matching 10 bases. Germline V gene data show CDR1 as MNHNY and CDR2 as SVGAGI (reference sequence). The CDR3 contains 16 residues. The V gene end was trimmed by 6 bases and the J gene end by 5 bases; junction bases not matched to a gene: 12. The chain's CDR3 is CASRLQGQGPGYGYTF. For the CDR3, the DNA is TGTGCCAGCAGACTCCAGGGACAGGGGCCAGGGTATGGCTACACCTTC.

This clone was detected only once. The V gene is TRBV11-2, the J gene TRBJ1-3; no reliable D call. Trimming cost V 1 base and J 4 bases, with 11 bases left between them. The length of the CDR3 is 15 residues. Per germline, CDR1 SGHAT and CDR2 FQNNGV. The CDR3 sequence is CASSLGSKEGNTIYF. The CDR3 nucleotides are TGTGCCAGCAGCTTAGGCAGCAAGGAGGGAAACACCATATATTTT.

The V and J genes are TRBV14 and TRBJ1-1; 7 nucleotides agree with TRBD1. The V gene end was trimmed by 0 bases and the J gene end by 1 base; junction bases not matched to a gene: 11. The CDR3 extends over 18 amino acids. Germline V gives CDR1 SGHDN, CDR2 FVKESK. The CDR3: CASSQEGGQWPQNTEAFF. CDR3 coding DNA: TGTGCCAGCAGCCAAGAAGGGGGACAGTGGCCTCAGAACACTGAAGCTTTCTTT.

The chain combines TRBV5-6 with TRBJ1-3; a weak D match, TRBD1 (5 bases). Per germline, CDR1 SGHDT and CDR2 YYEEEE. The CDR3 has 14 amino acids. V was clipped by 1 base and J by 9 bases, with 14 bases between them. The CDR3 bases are TGTGCCAGCAGCTTGACACAGGCCGGAGTCACCATATATTTT. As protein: CASSLTQAGVTIYF.